This T cell receptor beta chain was documented in a study of CD8 T cells in ankylosing spondylitis. The CDR3 loop spans 16 amino acids. The germline gives CDR1 SEHNR, CDR2 FQNEAQ (reference sequence). V dropped 5 bases and J dropped 4; count of bases not matched to a gene: 8. Study observations and caveats: Ankylosing spondylitis blood appeared to be characterized by a TCR beta motif of eight or nine highly homologous variants. Reportedly, significant enrichment of disease-linked clones occurred in matched ankylosing spondylitis synovial fluid.

Using its own MiXCR run on the 5' RACE reads, TCRdb lists one record per CDR3 protein. The sample records 150,000 or so distinct CDR3 sequences, about a sixth being singletons. Comment on this clonotype: The target antigen is unknown.

Sequencing input: blood, either unsorted or a sorted T cell fraction (not recorded which). This sequence was found in a male donor with ankylosing spondylitis or in good health (not recorded which). The rearrangement joins TRBV7-9 to TRBJ2-1, with TRBD2 identical over 10 bases. Written as DNA, the CDR3 is TGTGCCAGCAGCGGGGGACTAGCGACCCTGTACAATGAGCAGTTCTTC. Translated: CASSGGLATLYNEQFF.